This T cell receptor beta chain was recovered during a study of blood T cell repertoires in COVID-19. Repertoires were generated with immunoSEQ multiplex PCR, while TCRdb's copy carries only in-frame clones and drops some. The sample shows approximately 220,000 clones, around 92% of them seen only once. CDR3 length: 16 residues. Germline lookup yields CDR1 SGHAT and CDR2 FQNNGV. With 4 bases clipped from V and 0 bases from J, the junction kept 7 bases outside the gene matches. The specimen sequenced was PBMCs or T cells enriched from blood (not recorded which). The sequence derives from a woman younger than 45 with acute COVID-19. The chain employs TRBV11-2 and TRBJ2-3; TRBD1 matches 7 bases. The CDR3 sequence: CASSSGQILSTDTQYF. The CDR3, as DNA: TGTGCCAGCAGCTCGGGACAGATATTAAGCACAGATACGCAGTATTTT.